The present entry profiles one TCR beta chain with its context. These data come from a study of blood T cell repertoires in COVID-19. Overall study context: PBMCs, B-cell-depleted T cells, or T cells were the source of the cDNA or gDNA that made up the material.

The protocol was immunoSEQ multiplex PCR, while the TCRdb copy is restricted to in-frame clones and leaves out a portion. The profile covers approximately 170,000 clones, with about nine tenths appearing a single time and approximately 2.1% taken by the ten largest. From germline, CDR1 is LGHNA and CDR2 YSLEER. V lost 1 base to trimming and J lost 5 bases; unmatched junction nucleotides: 2. The CDR3 has 16 amino acids. The sequenced sample consisted of peripheral blood. The sequence was obtained from a young man who had recovered from COVID-19. The gene calls are TRBV4-3 and TRBJ2-3; 14 bases agree with TRBD2. For the CDR3, the DNA is TGCGCCAGCAGCCAAGCAGGGACTAGCGGGAGAGATACGCAGTATTTT. Translation gives CASSQAGTSGRDTQYF.